These 6 T cell receptor beta chains were all obtained from the same sample, sequenced in a study of blood T cells in healthy people across ages. Sample-barcoded 5' priming and a J-beta primer mix drove a second PCR of roughly 6 to 12 cycles. TCRdb re-derived calls from the 5' RACE reads in MiXCR, one entry per CDR3 protein. This table has about 840,000 distinct CDR3 sequences, roughly 28% appearing once. These same records also appear under a second study, on T cells of mothers and their children.

Sequences were obtained from blood. Every receptor here comes from a woman aged 40 to 49 in good health.

The chain uses TRBV11-2 and TRBJ1-4; no clear D. From germline, CDR1 is SGHAT and CDR2 FQNNGV. This CDR3 region has 14 residues. Trimming pared 5 bases from V and 0 bases from J, leaving 7 bases between. DNA for the CDR3: TGTGCCAGCAGCGTCAGTGCAACTAATGAAAAACTGTTTTTT. Protein product: CASSVSATNEKLFF.

Ten or more counts support this clonotype. V usage is TRBV4-1 and J usage is TRBJ1-4; D unresolved. The V end lost 4 bases, the J end lost 1 base, and 10 bases lay between the germline ends. Germline loops: CDR1 MGHRA, CDR2 YSYEKL. CDR3 length: 15 residues. CDR3 nucleotide sequence: TGCGCCAGCAGCCCGTTAGCACTAACTAATGAAAAACTGTTTTTT. Its protein is CASSPLALTNEKLFF.

This rearrangement joins TRBV6-2 or TRBV6-3 to TRBJ1-1; D ambiguous. V gave up 2 bases and J gave up 4 bases, with 14 bases separating them. CDR3 length: 15 amino acids. The V gene's germline CDR1 is MNHEY and CDR2 SVGEGT. The CDR3 reads CASSYPPGGSTEAFF. CDR3 bases: TGTGCCAGCAGTTACCCCCCAGGCGGGAGCACTGAAGCTTTCTTT.

The chain recombines TRBV5-1 with TRBJ2-5; 7 nucleotides agree with TRBD1. This CDR3 region has 14 residues. V was clipped by 0 bases and J by 4 bases; unmatched bases: 3. Germline CDR1 is SGHRS and CDR2 is YFSETQ. CDR3 residues: CASSLEGARETQYF. CDR3 in DNA: TGCGCCAGCAGCTTGGAGGGGGCAAGAGAGACCCAGTACTTC.

This clonotype has just one count. The V gene is TRBV6-5, the J gene TRBJ1-1; D is unresolved. V gave up 0 bases and J gave up 2 bases, with 13 bases separating them. Germline assignment: CDR1 MNHEY and CDR2 SVGAGI. CDR3 length: 16 amino acids. The CDR3 coding sequence is TGTGCCAGCAGTTACTCGAAGGCAGGCCTAAACACTGAAGCTTTCTTT. This translates into CASSYSKAGLNTEAFF.

This clonotype came up many times. The chain employs TRBV3-1 and TRBJ2-6; D may be TRBD2 (5 bases). The CDR3 covers 15 residues. V was cut by 1 base and J by 2 bases, with 6 bases left in between. Germline V gene lookup returns CDR1 LGHDT and CDR2 YNNKEL (reference sequence). Here the CDR3 DNA reads TGTGCCAGCAGCCAAGCGAGGGCTGGGGCCAACGTCCTGACTTTC. Translation gives CASSQARAGANVLTF.